Presented here are 30 T cell receptor beta chains from one specimen sequenced in a study of cytomegalovirus exposure and HLA in healthy donors. The PCR employed 60 Vbeta primers together with 13 Jbeta primers. The method was immunoSEQ multiplex PCR; TCRdb's version includes in-frame clones alone and lacks a portion of them. The sample consists of around 85,000 clones, about four fifths of them appearing once. Specimen: PBMCs. These TCRs come from a man aged 45 to 65 in good health and CMV-seropositive.

As regards this clone: The junction does not match germline at one end; this may be a read error. The chain recombines TRBV7-9 with TRBJ2-1, with TRBD2 matching over 8 bases. The CDR3 runs to 15 residues. Germline V gives CDR1 SEHNR, CDR2 FQNEAQ (reference sequence). CDR3 nucleotides: TGTGCCATCAGCCCCCCACTAGCGGATTACAATGAGCAGTTCTTC. The encoded protein is CAISPPLADYNEQFF.

Of note for this clone: The junction differs from germline at one of its ends, possibly a read error. This sample also contains other DNA sequences that code for the same CDR3. V usage is TRBV30 and J usage is TRBJ1-1; no definite D call. Looked up from germline, CDR1 is GTSNPN and CDR2 is SVGIG (reference sequence). The CDR3 spans 16 residues. DNA of the CDR3: TGTGCCTGGAGTGTGTCCCAGTACACTATGAACACTGAAGCTTTCTTC. It is translated as CAWSVSQYTMNTEAFF. Variable domain in full (rest from reference TRBV30 and TRBJ1-1): SQTIHQWPATLVQPVGSPLSLECTVEGTSNPNLYWYRQAAGRGLQLLFYSVGIGQISSEVPQNLSASRPQDRQFILSSKKLLLSDSGFYLCAWSVSQYTMNTEAFFGQGTRLTVV.

This chain links TRBV19 with TRBJ2-5; 7 nucleotides agree with TRBD2. The CDR3 sequence is 14 residues long. After removal of 1 base from V and 6 bases from J, the junction contained 5 bases not matched to a gene. Germline loops: CDR1 LNHDA, CDR2 SQIVND (reference sequence). The CDR3 reads CASSIAGGGKTQYF. CDR3 coding DNA: TGTGCCAGTAGTATAGCGGGAGGTGGGAAGACCCAGTACTTC.

V is TRBV6-5 and J is TRBJ1-1; D possibly corresponds to TRBD1 (5 bases). CDR1 and CDR2 (germline): MNHEY, SVGAGI. Trimming shortened V by 5 bases and J by 5 bases, and 12 bases separated the two germline ends. The CDR3 consists of 13 residues. Here the CDR3 reads CASSLGGGTEAFF. The CDR3, as DNA: TGTGCCAGCAGTCTCGGGGGAGGGACTGAAGCTTTCTTT.

The J gene is TRBJ1-1, the V gene TRBV18; D call uncertain. The V end was cut by 3 bases, the J end by 4 bases, with 18 bases between. The CDR3 is 16 amino acids. Germline loops: CDR1 KGHSH, CDR2 LQKENI. The CDR3 spells CASSPATPIQSTEAFF. The CDR3 region has the DNA TGTGCCAGCTCACCCGCGACACCAATTCAGAGCACTGAAGCTTTCTTT.

The V gene is TRBV30, the J gene TRBJ1-1; D unresolved. CDR1 and CDR2 (germline): GTSNPN, SVGIG (reference sequence). The CDR3 contains 14 residues. Trimming took off 0 bases at V and 1 base at J, with 9 bases between the two ends. The CDR3 sequence is CAWSVRERNTEAFF. The CDR3 nucleotides read TGTGCCTGGAGTGTACGGGAGCGGAACACTGAAGCTTTCTTT.

This clone was counted only a few times. The chain carries TRBV6-7 and TRBJ1-2, with D hard to call. TRBV6-7 is flagged as an ORF with uncertain function. This CDR3 region has 11 residues. Trimming left V 8 bases short and J 8 bases short, with 12 bases between. CDR3 sequence reads: CASGGEMGYTF. The CDR3 DNA follows: TGTGCCAGCGGCGGGGAAATGGGCTACACCTTC.

This clone showed up just a few times. V is TRBV7-2 and J is TRBJ1-2, with 7 bases aligning to TRBD1. Germline trimming cut 5 bases from V and 8 bases from J; bases unmatched to any gene: 8. CDR1 is SGHTA and CDR2 is FQGNSA in the germline V gene. The CDR3 is 13 amino acids. The CDR3 is CASSTGVPGGYTF. The CDR3 DNA reads TGTGCCAGCAGCACAGGGGTCCCAGGGGGCTACACCTTC.

V gene TRBV7-3 combines with J gene TRBJ1-2; D not resolved. The V end lost 5 bases, the J end lost 4 bases, and 11 bases lay between the germline ends. Per the germline V gene, CDR1 is SGHTA and CDR2 is FQGTGA. This CDR3 is built from 13 residues. CDR3 in amino acids: CASSRSGTYGYTF. DNA of the CDR3: TGTGCCAGCAGCCGATCAGGTACCTATGGCTACACCTTC.

The V call is TRBV5-4, the J call TRBJ2-2; D not certain. Germline CDR1 SGHNT, CDR2 YYREEE (reference sequence). Trimming cost V 4 bases and J 10 bases, with 14 bases left between them. The CDR3 contains 13 residues. Here the CDR3 DNA reads TGTGCCAGCAGCATACCGCCTAGTGCGGAGCTGTTTTTT. Translating gives CASSIPPSAELFF.

The chain couples TRBV30 to TRBJ2-7; possibly TRBD2 for D (5 bases). V gave up 0 bases and J gave up 2 bases, with 11 bases separating them. Germline loops: CDR1 GTSNPN, CDR2 SVGIG (reference sequence). The CDR3 sequence is 14 residues long. The CDR3 coding sequence is TGTGCCTGGAGTGTCTTTGGGAGAACCTACGAGCAGTACTTC. This gives the protein CAWSVFGRTYEQYF.

The chain recombines TRBV5-1 with TRBJ2-1; 8 bases agree with TRBD2. The CDR3 has 17 residues. The ends lost 0 bases at V and 3 bases at J; junction bases unmatched: 8. The germline V gene has CDR1 SGHRS and CDR2 YFSETQ. In DNA form, the CDR3 reads TGCGCCAGCAGCTTGGGGACTAGCCTAAATAACTACAATGAGCAGTTCTTC. It encodes CASSLGTSLNNYNEQFF.

The chain employs TRBV10-3 and TRBJ2-3, with 14 bases that match TRBD2. V lost 6 bases and J lost 4; bases outside the gene matches: 3. CDR1 and CDR2 from the germline V gene are ENHRY and SYGVKD. This CDR3 spans 15 amino acids. The CDR3 spells CAIRGTSGSADTQYF. The CDR3, as DNA: TGTGCCATCAGGGGGACTAGCGGGAGTGCAGATACGCAGTATTTT.

V usage is TRBV30 and J usage is TRBJ1-4, with 7 bases that match TRBD1. V was pared by 3 bases and J by 5 bases, with 6 bases of the junction left unmatched. The CDR3 consists of 14 residues. Looked up from germline, CDR1 is GTSNPN and CDR2 is SVGIG (reference sequence). In DNA form, the CDR3 reads TGTGCCTGGAGCTGGAGGGGGCGAAATGAAAAACTGTTTTTT. Translating it yields CAWSWRGRNEKLFF.

The chain links TRBV5-6 to TRBJ1-1, with D perhaps TRBD1 (6 bases). CDR1 is SGHDT and CDR2 is YYEEEE in the germline V gene. V lost 4 bases, J lost 5 bases, and 21 bases lay in between. The CDR3 spans 16 residues. The CDR3 DNA follows: TGTGCCAGCAGCCCACTCCGGGACACCAGTCGGACTGAAGCTTTCTTT. Translation gives CASSPLRDTSRTEAFF.

The chain joins TRBV5-1 to TRBJ2-5, with TRBD2 matching over 14 bases. Germline CDR1 and CDR2: SGHRS and YFSETQ. Unmatched junction bases numbered 2, after V lost 3 bases and J lost 1 base. CDR3 size: 16 residues. This chain's CDR3 is CASSWGLAGAQETQYF. CDR3 in DNA: TGCGCCAGCAGCTGGGGACTAGCGGGAGCCCAAGAGACCCAGTACTTC. Drawing the rest from reference TRBV5-1 and TRBJ2-5, the complete variable domain is KAGVTQTPRYLIKTRGQQVTLSCSPISGHRSVSWYQQTPGQGLQFLFEYFSETQRNKGNFPGRFSGRQFSNSRSEMNVSTLELGDSALYLCASSWGLAGAQETQYFGPGTRLLVL.

This chain links TRBV5-1 with TRBJ2-7; TRBD1 agrees at 7 bases. Germline assignment: CDR1 SGHRS and CDR2 YFSETQ. The CDR3 spans 15 residues. With V trimmed by 3 bases and J by 3 bases, 9 bases remained unmatched. CDR3 bases: TGCGCCAGCAGCTCAACCGGGACAGTTCTCTACGAGCAGTACTTC. Encoded protein: CASSSTGTVLYEQYF.

This rearrangement joins TRBV5-4 to TRBJ2-2, with TRBD2 matching 11 bases. The V and J ends lost 4 bases and 3 bases, in that order; junction bases with no gene match: 5. CDR1 is SGHNT and CDR2 is YYREEE in the germline V gene (reference sequence). The CDR3 has 16 amino acids. The CDR3: CASSPTSGRDTGELFF. In DNA form, the CDR3 reads TGTGCCAGCAGCCCTACTAGCGGGAGAGACACCGGGGAGCTGTTTTTT.

The CDR3 coding sequence is TGCGCCAGCAGCTTGTCGGGGAGTAATGAGCAGTTCTTC. Translating gives CASSLSGSNEQFF. V is TRBV5-1 and J is TRBJ2-1, with a possible D match to TRBD2 (5 bases). The V end was cut by 1 base, the J end by 7 bases, with 9 bases between. The CDR3 sequence is 13 residues long. From germline, CDR1 is SGHRS and CDR2 YFSETQ.

This clone was picked up one time. This rearrangement joins TRBV7-9 to TRBJ2-2; possible D gene TRBD2, 6 bases. Trimming took 1 base from V and 6 from J, leaving 12 bases between them. CDR3 size: 15 residues. In germline, CDR1 is SEHNR, CDR2 FQNEAQ (reference sequence). CDR3 sequence reads: CASSLGSGGAGELFF. DNA of the CDR3: TGTGCCAGCAGCTTAGGAAGCGGAGGGGCCGGGGAGCTGTTTTTT. The full variable domain, its missing parts supplied by reference TRBV7-9 and TRBJ2-2, is DTGVSQNPRHKITKRGQNVTFRCDPISEHNRLYWYRQTLGQGPEFLTYFQNEAQLEKSRLLSDRFSAERPKGSFSTLEIQRTEQGDSAMYLCASSLGSGGAGELFFGEGSRLTVL.

The gene calls are TRBV4-2 and TRBJ2-5, with no clear D. There are 13 residues in the CDR3. Germline loops: CDR1 LGHNA, CDR2 YNFKEQ. The V end was cut by 5 bases, the J end by 6 bases, with 13 bases between. DNA of the CDR3: TGTGCCAGCAGCGAGGCCCGAGGCCAGACCCAGTACTTC. Translated: CASSEARGQTQYF.

Here the CDR3 reads CASSSGTGDTEAFF. CDR3 nucleotide sequence: TGTGCCAGCAGCTCCGGGACAGGGGACACTGAAGCTTTCTTT. The J gene is TRBJ1-1, the V gene TRBV7-3, with TRBD1 identical over 10 bases. The CDR3 has 14 amino acids. CDR1 and CDR2 from the germline V gene are SGHTA and FQGTGA. Losses at the gene ends were 4 bases for V and 3 bases for J; bases not matched to a gene: 2.

V and J are TRBV23-1 and TRBJ1-1; 7 bases agree with TRBD1. TRBV23-1 has ORF status, its function being uncertain. This CDR3 comprises 17 residues. Germline trimming cut 3 bases from V and 3 bases from J; bases unmatched to any gene: 13. CDR3 DNA: TGCGCCAGCAGTCACCCTAAACCCTGGGGACAGTACACTGAAGCTTTCTTT. Residues: CASSHPKPWGQYTEAFF.

The V call is TRBV19, the J call TRBJ2-2, with 13 nucleotides matching TRBD2. Germline lookup yields CDR1 LNHDA and CDR2 SQIVND (reference sequence). This CDR3 contains 17 residues. V dropped 3 bases and J dropped 7; count of bases not matched to a gene: 8. In nucleotides, the CDR3 is TGTGCCAGTAGTATCAGGACTAGCGGGAGTAGGGTCGGGGAGCTGTTTTTT. This codes for CASSIRTSGSRVGELFF.

V and J are TRBV19 and TRBJ2-7; 7 bases fit TRBD1. Per the germline V gene, CDR1 is LNHDA and CDR2 is SQIVND (reference sequence). The J segment lost 7 bases and the V segment lost 4 bases, leaving 7 bases of the junction unmatched. The CDR3 totals 13 residues. As DNA, the CDR3 is TGTGCCAGTAGTAAGGGGGCGCCGGGGGAGCAGTACTTC. It translates to CASSKGAPGEQYF.

This chain joins TRBV6-1 and TRBJ2-1, with D maybe TRBD1 (6 bases). With 6 bases removed from V and 13 bases from J, the gap between germline ends came to 16 bases. This CDR3 is 12 amino acids long. Germline CDR1 is MNHNS and CDR2 is SASEGT. The CDR3 DNA sequence: TGTGCCAGCAGCCTCCGCGGACAGCATCAGTTCTTC. Its translation: CASSLRGQHQFF.

The chain uses TRBV5-6 and TRBJ1-2; 7 bases are a match to TRBD1. CDR1 and CDR2 from the germline V gene are SGHDT and YYEEEE. This CDR3 spans 15 amino acids. V lost 4 bases and J lost 2; bases outside the gene matches: 8. The CDR3 loop reads CASSPDPRGNYGYTF. CDR3 in DNA: TGTGCCAGCAGCCCGGACCCCAGGGGGAACTATGGCTACACCTTC.

V usage is TRBV4-1 and J usage is TRBJ1-2; a possible D gene is TRBD1 (5 bases). The CDR3 covers 16 residues. The V gene's germline CDR1 is MGHRA and CDR2 YSYEKL. V lost 0 bases and J 4 bases, leaving 15 bases between the germline ends. The CDR3 loop reads CASSQDLAWGSYGYTF. The CDR3 nucleotides are TGCGCCAGCAGCCAAGATCTTGCTTGGGGCAGCTATGGCTACACCTTC.

J is TRBJ2-7 and V is TRBV5-4; 12 nucleotides agree with TRBD1. V dropped 4 bases and J dropped 4; count of bases not matched to a gene: 12. CDR3 length equals 17 residues. Germline assignment: CDR1 SGHNT and CDR2 YYREEE (reference sequence). CDR3 DNA sequence: TGTGCCAGCAGCCAAAAAAGGGGACAGGGGGCCGCATACGAGCAGTACTTC. Translation gives CASSQKRGQGAAYEQYF.

Only one count was recorded for this clone. The chain combines TRBV7-6 with TRBJ2-5, with a tentative D call TRBD2 (6 bases). Trimming shortened V by 4 bases and J by 5 bases, and 11 bases separated the two germline ends. In germline, CDR1 is SGHVS, CDR2 FNYEAQ. This CDR3 is 13 amino acids long. The DNA for the CDR3 is TGTGCCAGCAGCTCTAGCGCGGCTGAGACCCAGTACTTC. Its translation is CASSSSAAETQYF.